This paragraph covers one TCR beta chain sequence. Its specificity is unknown. The V gene's germline CDR1 is MNHNY and CDR2 SVGAGI (reference sequence). Trimming took off 8 bases at V and 6 bases at J, with 17 bases between the two ends. This CDR3 has 13 amino acids. This sample is drawn from a study of post-analysis software for immune sequencing data. Findings and caveats of the study: Five or six TRBV segments were more frequent in patients than controls; TRBV5-6, TRBV5-1 and TRBV20-1 belonged to this group. Controls significantly exceeded multiple sclerosis patients in normalized Chao1 diversity. Batch-mates among the samples co-clustered strongly by F measure.

Presence of unique molecular identifiers characterized the TCR beta cDNA libraries. TCRdb ran MiXCR on the PCR reads and lists one entry per CDR3 protein. The data contain a few hundred thousand distinct CDR3 sequences, around a third of them singletons. The genes are TRBV6-6 and TRBJ2-7; weak D call: TRBD1 (6 bases). Sequencing was performed on blood. This TCR was sampled from a girl between 5 and 17 years old with multiple sclerosis. CDR3 protein: CASGSTGTSEQYF. The CDR3 nucleotides read TGTGCCAGCGGGTCTACAGGGACCAGCGAGCAGTACTTC.